Below are 3 T cell receptor beta chains sequenced from a single sample in a study of blood T cell repertoires in COVID-19. Only in-frame clones appear in the TCRdb table, and some are missing; sequencing was by immunoSEQ multiplex PCR. The profile shows 25,000 or so clones, roughly 88% of them singletons. The source material was peripheral blood. All receptors derive from a man between 65 and 85 years old in a cohort sampled during active COVID-19.

The chain couples TRBV5-6 to TRBJ1-2, with TRBD1 matching 8 bases. The V segment lost 6 bases and the J segment 3 bases; nucleotides outside the gene matches: 7. The CDR3 length is 14 residues. The germline CDR1 and CDR2 sequences are SGHDT and YYEEEE. The CDR3 here is CASTLDREDYGYTF. The CDR3, as DNA: TGTGCCAGCACCCTGGACAGGGAAGACTATGGCTACACCTTC.

The V and J genes are TRBV29-1 and TRBJ1-2; tentative D call: TRBD1 (6 bases). This CDR3 is built from 12 residues. Deletions cut 4 bases from V and 4 bases from J, with 10 bases between. Germline V lookup: CDR1 SQVTM, CDR2 ANQGSEA. The CDR3 loop is CSVGLGGYGYTF. DNA of the CDR3: TGCAGCGTTGGTCTAGGGGGCTATGGCTACACCTTC.

In DNA, the CDR3 is TGTGCCAGTACTAGCGGGAATCTGGCTCGGGAGCAGTTCTTC. Its translation is CASTSGNLAREQFF. The rearrangement uses TRBV19 and TRBJ2-1; 9 bases are a match to TRBD2. The ends lost 7 bases at V and 10 bases at J; junction bases unmatched: 11. Germline V lookup: CDR1 LNHDA, CDR2 SQIVND (reference sequence). The CDR3 has 14 residues.